Shown below are 22 T cell receptor beta chains from a single sample sequenced in a study of shared T cell receptors in the human thymus. The data were produced by immunoSEQ multiplex PCR, yet TCRdb's version contains in-frame clones alone and is incomplete. Of 700,000 or so clones in the sample, around 85% are singletons; the top ten hold around 0.0099%. These sequences were also reported in another study, on human thymus T cells.

Sequenced sample: thymocytes. The receptors shown here come from a girl under three years old with a congenital heart defect.

The chain is built from TRBV21-1 and TRBJ2-3; the D call of TRBD2 is as the table states it, not checked on the DNA. TRBV21-1 is a known pseudogene. CDR3 size: 14 residues. In nucleotides, the CDR3 is TGTGCCAGCAGCAAAGGTATGCGTTCAGATACGCAGTATTTT. Translating it yields CASSKGMRSDTQYF.

The chain is built from TRBV7-9 and TRBJ1-2; possible D gene TRBD1, 6 bases. The CDR3 totals 16 residues. The germline CDR1 and CDR2 sequences are SEHNR and FQNEAQ (reference sequence). Trimming removed 2 bases from V and 4 bases from J, with 17 bases in between. The CDR3 sequence is CASSLRVGGQIYGYTF. CDR3 DNA: TGTGCCAGCAGCTTAAGGGTTGGGGGACAAATCTATGGCTACACCTTC.

V usage is TRBV5-6 and J usage is TRBJ1-1; 8 nucleotides align to TRBD1. From germline, CDR1 is SGHDT and CDR2 YYEEEE. V lost 4 bases and J lost 2; bases outside the gene matches: 7. The CDR3 loop spans 15 amino acids. CDR3 region: CASSPVGQGNTEAFF. The CDR3 bases are TGTGCCAGCAGCCCAGTAGGACAGGGCAACACTGAAGCTTTCTTT.

The gene calls are TRBV5-1 and TRBJ1-4; D remains ambiguous. The CDR3 runs to 16 residues. Germline values: CDR1 SGHRS, CDR2 YFSETQ. The V gene lost 0 bases and the J gene lost 2 bases, with 11 bases spanning the gap. The CDR3 is CASSLDGRRTNEKLFF. CDR3 nucleotide sequence: TGCGCCAGCAGCTTGGACGGACGGAGGACTAATGAAAAACTGTTTTTT.

This clone was seen a single time. The junction departs from germline at one end; a sequencing error may be responsible. The chain uses TRBV13 and TRBJ2-1, with 9 nucleotides matching TRBD1. The germline gives CDR1 PRHDT, CDR2 FYEKMQ (reference sequence). The CDR3 totals 14 residues. This CDR3 is CASSPRQGGNKQFF. The CDR3 nucleotides are TGTGCCAGCAGCCCCCGACAGGGGGGCAATAAGCAGTTCTTC.

In its sample, this clone was seen once. The gene calls are TRBV28 and TRBJ1-4; no clear D. With 5 bases removed from V and 4 bases from J, the gap between germline ends came to 23 bases. This CDR3 has 18 amino acids. Germline assignment: CDR1 MDHEN and CDR2 SYDVKM. In DNA form, the CDR3 reads TGTGCCAGCAGTCCATATACGACGGGAGGGAAAATTAATGAAAAACTGTTTTTT. This codes for CASSPYTTGGKINEKLFF.

The V call is TRBV19, the J call TRBJ2-7; D perhaps matches TRBD1 (6 bases). Trimming took off 5 bases at V and 2 bases at J, with 13 bases between the two ends. This CDR3 has 14 residues. Germline V lookup: CDR1 LNHDA, CDR2 SQIVND (reference sequence). DNA of the CDR3: TGTGCCAGTAGTCCATCGACAGGACCCTACGAGCAGTACTTC. Its translation: CASSPSTGPYEQYF.

CDR3 nucleotides: TGCGCCAGCAGGTTCGGGACTTTTAATGGCTACACCTTC. Protein sequence: CASRFGTFNGYTF. V gene TRBV5-1 combines with J gene TRBJ1-2; TRBD1 might be the D (5 bases). CDR3 length: 13 residues. V gave up 5 bases and J gave up 6 bases, with 14 bases separating them. Germline V gives CDR1 SGHRS, CDR2 YFSETQ.

The chain combines TRBV6-1 with TRBJ1-2; tentatively, D is TRBD1 (6 bases). The CDR3 spans 16 residues. Germline-derived CDR1 and CDR2 are MNHNS and SASEGT. V was trimmed by 3 bases and J by 5 bases, leaving 19 bases between them. The CDR3 loop is CASSEGETTGSYGYTF. Here the CDR3 DNA reads TGTGCCAGCAGTGAGGGTGAAACGACAGGTTCATATGGCTACACCTTC.

CDR3 nucleotides: TGTGCCAGCAGGCACCACTGGGACAGTCCCCTCCACTTT. Amino acids: CASRHHWDSPLHF. V gene TRBV14 combines with J gene TRBJ1-6; 7 bases match TRBD1. This CDR3 contains 13 residues. V trimming: 6 bases; J trimming: 13 bases; junction bases outside the gene matches: 9. Germline CDR1 is SGHDN and CDR2 is FVKESK.

The V call is TRBV9, the J call TRBJ2-2; 9 bases agree with TRBD2. Per germline, CDR1 SGDLS and CDR2 YYNGEE. V lost 4 bases to trimming and J lost 3 bases; unmatched junction nucleotides: 4. The CDR3 spans 15 residues. The CDR3 sequence is CASSTRLADTGELFF. The CDR3 coding sequence is TGTGCCAGCAGCACCCGACTAGCGGACACCGGGGAGCTGTTTTTT.

In its sample, this clone was seen once. Here the CDR3 reads CASSPTTLHLPGTDTQYF. The CDR3 bases are TGTGCCAGCTCACCCACGACTCTACATCTCCCGGGCACAGATACGCAGTATTTT. The chain recombines TRBV18 with TRBJ2-3; D not resolved. This CDR3 has 18 residues. Trimming removed 3 bases at V and 1 base at J, with 20 bases between. Looked up from germline, CDR1 is KGHSH and CDR2 is LQKENI.

CDR3 in DNA: TGTGCCAGCAGCTTAGTTCTGGGGGGGAAAGATGGCTACACCTTC. Its protein is CASSLVLGGKDGYTF. The chain uses TRBV7-2 and TRBJ1-2; maybe TRBD1 (5 bases). There are 15 residues in the CDR3. V lost 1 base and J lost 6, with 15 bases in between. Germline CDR1 SGHTA, CDR2 FQGNSA.

J is TRBJ1-5 and V is TRBV18; 9 bases are shared with TRBD1. The germline V gene encodes CDR1 KGHSH and CDR2 LQKENI. Trimming cost V 5 bases and J 11 bases; bases outside gene matches: 19. This CDR3 is 17 amino acids long. CDR3 bases: TGTGCCAGCTCAAGGACAGGGGTACTTACAGCCAACTGGACCCAGCATTTT. Its translation is CASSRTGVLTANWTQHF. Full variable domain (outside the CDR3, taken from reference TRBV18 and TRBJ1-5): NAGVMQNPRHLVRRRGQEARLRCSPMKGHSHVYWYRQLPEEGLKFMVYLQKENIIDESGMPKERFSAEFPKEGPSILRIQQVVRGDSAAYFCASSRTGVLTANWTQHFGDGTRLSIL.

This clone has a handful of counts. V gene TRBV27 combines with J gene TRBJ2-7; a possible D gene is TRBD1 (5 bases). CDR1 MNHEY and CDR2 SMNVEV come from the germline V gene (reference sequence). V was clipped by 6 bases and J by 3 bases, with 12 bases between them. The CDR3 extends over 13 amino acids. The CDR3 is CASSPDRFYEQYF. The CDR3 nucleotides are TGTGCCAGCAGCCCTGACAGATTCTACGAGCAGTACTTC.

The chain joins TRBV28 to TRBJ1-4; TRBD1 matches at 9 bases. The V and J ends lost 6 bases and 4 bases, in that order; junction bases with no gene match: 6. This CDR3 spans 15 amino acids. Per germline, CDR1 MDHEN and CDR2 SYDVKM. CDR3 sequence reads: CASRLRTGVNEKLFF. CDR3 coding DNA: TGTGCCAGCAGATTAAGGACAGGGGTTAATGAAAAACTGTTTTTT.

The chain is built from TRBV4-3 and TRBJ2-5, with 12 bases fitting TRBD1. Germline CDR1 LGHNA, CDR2 YSLEER. This CDR3 has 19 residues. V lost 0 bases and J lost 5; bases outside the gene matches: 13. The CDR3 protein is CASSQDRPPGTGGAETQYF. As DNA, the CDR3 is TGCGCCAGCAGCCAAGATCGGCCCCCAGGGACAGGGGGCGCGGAGACCCAGTACTTC.

The genes are TRBV6-1 and TRBJ2-1; 7 bases fit TRBD2. The CDR3 contains 14 residues. The ends lost 0 bases at V and 6 bases at J; junction bases unmatched: 2. Germline V gene data show CDR1 as MNHNS and CDR2 as SASEGT. The CDR3 DNA follows: TGTGCCAGCAGTGAAGCGGGGGGGGTCAATGAGCAGTTCTTC. Encoded protein: CASSEAGGVNEQFF.

This rearrangement joins TRBV6-1 to TRBJ1-1, with D possibly TRBD1 on 5 matching bases. V was pared by 1 base and J by 4 bases, with 10 bases between. The CDR3 covers 14 residues. Germline loops: CDR1 MNHNS, CDR2 SASEGT. For the CDR3, the DNA is TGTGCCAGCAGTGAAGAATGGGGGGGCACTGAAGCTTTCTTT. It specifies CASSEEWGGTEAFF.

The chain couples TRBV29-1 to TRBJ2-2; D possibly corresponds to TRBD2 (6 bases). The length of the CDR3 is 10 residues. Deletions cut 6 bases from V and 13 bases from J, with 12 bases between. Per germline, CDR1 SQVTM and CDR2 ANQGSEA. The CDR3: CSVKQGGLFF. DNA for the CDR3: TGCAGCGTCAAGCAGGGAGGGCTGTTTTTT.

The chain links TRBV14 to TRBJ2-3; maybe TRBD2 (6 bases). The CDR3 covers 14 residues. The germline V and J ends were trimmed by 4 bases and 2 bases, with 10 bases remaining between them. CDR1 SGHDN and CDR2 FVKESK come from the germline V gene. DNA of the CDR3: TGTGCCAGCAGCCGACTAGGAATCACAGATACGCAGTATTTT. Protein: CASSRLGITDTQYF.

This rearrangement joins TRBV4-2 to TRBJ2-7; D might be TRBD1 (6 bases). The germline gives CDR1 LGHNA, CDR2 YNFKEQ. The CDR3 has 15 residues. Trimming shortened V by 0 bases and J by 2 bases, and 11 bases separated the two germline ends. The CDR3 is CASSQEAGEPYEQYF. DNA of the CDR3: TGTGCCAGCAGCCAAGAGGCAGGGGAACCCTACGAGCAGTACTTC.